A single sample is the source of the 26 T cell receptor beta chains below, sequenced in a study of T cell responses to AZD1222 COVID-19 vaccine. Clones were read by immunoSEQ multiplex PCR, and TCRdb kept only the in-frame ones, dropping some. The sample has about 170,000 clones; about 83% are singletons. The source was peripheral blood, collected 28 days after the second AZD1222 dose. The receptor set was obtained from an adult who received the AZD1222 COVID-19 vaccine.

The CDR3 is CASSEGASYNEQFF. The CDR3 bases are TGTGCCAGCAGTGAAGGTGCAAGTTACAATGAGCAGTTCTTC. J is TRBJ2-1 and V is TRBV6-1; unclear D gene. The V gene's germline CDR1 is MNHNS and CDR2 SASEGT. CDR3 length: 14 amino acids. Trimming removed 1 base from V and 4 bases from J, with 8 bases in between.

This clone appeared a few times. The chain has TRBV11-2 and TRBJ1-2, with TRBD1 matching 7 bases. The CDR3 consists of 13 residues. V shed 3 bases and J 6 bases; nucleotides not matched to a gene: 4. Germline V CDR1 and CDR2: SGHAT, FQNNGV. The CDR3 coding sequence is TGTGCCAGCAGCTTGACAGGGTTTCATGGCTACACCTTC. This sequence encodes CASSLTGFHGYTF.

The chain has TRBV13 and TRBJ1-2; D uncertain. There are 16 residues in the CDR3. Trimming took off 5 bases at V and 2 bases at J, with 18 bases between the two ends. The germline V gene has CDR1 PRHDT and CDR2 FYEKMQ (reference sequence). The CDR3 DNA is TGTGCCAGCAGCCCACGGCGGGTGGACCCAAACTATGGCTACACCTTC. Translation gives CASSPRRVDPNYGYTF.

This chain links TRBV7-9 with TRBJ1-2; TRBD1 matches at 7 bases. The length of the CDR3 is 14 residues. V was pared by 5 bases and J by 4 bases, with 7 bases of the junction left unmatched. Germline lookup yields CDR1 SEHNR and CDR2 FQNEAQ (reference sequence). The CDR3 DNA reads as TGTGCCAGCAGCGACCGGGACAGCCCCTATGGCTACACCTTC. Translated, it gives CASSDRDSPYGYTF.

The chain has TRBV6-5 and TRBJ2-7, with a tentative D call TRBD1 (6 bases). The CDR3 runs to 15 residues. Trimming pared 1 base from V and 3 bases from J, leaving 13 bases between. Germline CDR1 MNHEY, CDR2 SVGAGI. Here the CDR3 reads CASSYYRGGSYEQYF. The DNA for the CDR3 is TGTGCCAGCAGTTACTACCGAGGGGGAAGCTACGAGCAGTACTTC.

The chain employs TRBV5-4 and TRBJ1-4, with D possibly being TRBD1 (5 bases). The germline V gene encodes CDR1 SGHNT and CDR2 YYREEE (reference sequence). The ends were cut back, 0 bases at V and 5 bases at J, with 11 bases in the middle. The CDR3 consists of 15 residues. The CDR3 nucleotides are TGTGCCAGCAGCTTGGGGGGGTCCGTCAATGAAAAACTGTTTTTT. Protein sequence: CASSLGGSVNEKLFF.

The V gene is TRBV15, the J gene TRBJ2-3; 9 bases line up with TRBD2. V lost 8 bases, J lost 6 bases, and 15 bases stayed unmatched. CDR3 length equals 16 residues. In germline, CDR1 is LNHNV, CDR2 YYDKDF (reference sequence). CDR3 sequence (DNA): TGTGCCACCCGAAAGGGCGGGGGGGCCCCTACGGATACGCAGTATTTT. It specifies CATRKGGGAPTDTQYF. The whole variable domain, remainder taken from reference TRBV15 and TRBJ2-3, is DAMVIQNPRYQVTQFGKPVTLSCSQTLNHNVMYWYQQKSSQAPKLLFHYYDKDFNNEADTPDNFQSRRPNTSFCFLDIRSPGLGDTAMYLCATRKGGGAPTDTQYFGPGTRLTVL.

In DNA form, the CDR3 reads TGTGCCAGCAGCATCGGGGGGCCCTCAGATACGCAGTATTTT. This translates into CASSIGGPSDTQYF. V is TRBV6-4 and J is TRBJ2-3, with D possibly TRBD2 on 7 matching bases. The CDR3 has 14 residues. The V gene lost 6 bases and the J gene lost 4 bases, with 14 bases spanning the gap. Germline CDR1 MRHNA, CDR2 SNTAGT.

V usage is TRBV12-3 or TRBV12-4 and J usage is TRBJ1-3, with D unclear. The V end lost 5 bases, the J end lost 11 bases, and 13 bases lay between the germline ends. The CDR3 runs 12 residues. The CDR3 spells CASSGPVRAIYF. For the CDR3, the DNA is TGTGCCAGCAGTGGGCCGGTTCGCGCCATATATTTT.

The chain is built from TRBV20-1 and TRBJ1-2; weak D call: TRBD1 (6 bases). The CDR3 is 14 amino acids. Looked up from germline, CDR1 is DFQATT and CDR2 is SNEGSKA (reference sequence). The V and J ends lost 3 bases and 3 bases respectively, with 14 bases between them. The DNA for the CDR3 is TGCAGTGCTAGTGTTCCAGGGGAAGACTATGGCTACACCTTC. Amino acid sequence: CSASVPGEDYGYTF.

This chain links TRBV7-9 with TRBJ1-1; D gene ambiguous. Trimming took 5 bases from V and 1 from J, leaving 14 bases between them. CDR3 length: 15 residues. Germline V gene lookup returns CDR1 SEHNR and CDR2 FQNEAQ (reference sequence). The DNA of the CDR3 is TGTGCCAGCAGCCCACGTGGAAGACCGAACACTGAAGCTTTCTTT. It codes for CASSPRGRPNTEAFF.

To note about this clone: Other DNA sequences in the same sample also yield this CDR3. This sequence joins TRBV6-5 and TRBJ1-2; unclear D gene. Trimming stripped 2 bases from V and 2 bases from J, with 6 bases between. The germline V gene encodes CDR1 MNHEY and CDR2 SVGAGI. This CDR3 is built from 13 residues. CDR3 coding DNA: TGTGCCAGCAGTTACGATGGGAACTATGGCTACACCTTC. Amino acids: CASSYDGNYGYTF.

The J gene is TRBJ1-5, the V gene TRBV19; TRBD1 agrees at 7 bases. With V trimmed by 4 bases and J by 3 bases, 6 bases remained unmatched. CDR1 LNHDA and CDR2 SQIVND come from the germline V gene (reference sequence). The CDR3 length is 15 residues. The CDR3 protein is CASSTGGGANQPQHF. In DNA, the CDR3 is TGTGCCAGTAGTACTGGAGGGGGCGCCAATCAGCCCCAGCATTTT.

The V gene is TRBV5-1, the J gene TRBJ1-6; unclear D gene. The CDR3 length is 15 residues. The V end was cut by 2 bases, the J end by 3 bases, with 9 bases between. CDR1 and CDR2 from the germline V gene are SGHRS and YFSETQ. The CDR3 DNA is TGCGCCAGCAGCTTAGCCGGGTACTATAATTCACCCCTCCACTTT. It encodes CASSLAGYYNSPLHF.

V usage is TRBV7-8 and J usage is TRBJ1-1; the match to TRBD1 covers 9 bases. The CDR3 spans 15 residues. V lost 5 bases to trimming and J lost 3 bases; unmatched junction nucleotides: 7. Germline lookup yields CDR1 SGHVS and CDR2 FQNEAQ. CDR3 loop: CASSPRRTGDTEAFF. The DNA of the CDR3 is TGTGCCAGCAGCCCCCGAAGGACAGGGGACACTGAAGCTTTCTTT.

The chain combines TRBV4-2 with TRBJ2-1; TRBD1 is a possible D gene (6 bases). The CDR3 sequence is 12 residues long. Germline V lookup: CDR1 LGHNA, CDR2 YNFKEQ. Trimming left V 0 bases short and J 9 bases short, with 6 bases between. The CDR3 coding sequence is TGTGCCAGCAGCCAAGAAGGGGGTGAGCAGTTCTTC. Its protein is CASSQEGGEQFF.

The chain couples TRBV2 to TRBJ2-1; TRBD1 might be the D (5 bases). CDR1 and CDR2 (germline): SNHLY, FYNNEI. The CDR3 sequence is 14 residues long. The V and J ends lost 8 bases and 0 bases respectively, with 11 bases between them. This chain's CDR3 is CASLTGSSYNEQFF. The CDR3 nucleotides are TGTGCCAGCCTTACAGGTAGCTCCTACAATGAGCAGTTCTTC.

The rearrangement uses TRBV7-9 and TRBJ2-5, with D tentatively TRBD1 (6 bases). Trimming took 5 bases from V and 1 from J, leaving 17 bases between them. There are 16 residues in the CDR3. The germline V gene has CDR1 SEHNR and CDR2 FQNEAQ (reference sequence). The CDR3: CASSTWGPRFQETQYF. In nucleotides, the CDR3 is TGTGCCAGCAGCACATGGGGGCCCCGTTTCCAAGAGACCCAGTACTTC. The complete variable domain, with remaining parts taken from reference TRBV7-9 and TRBJ2-5, reads DTGVSQNPRHKITKRGQNVTFRCDPISEHNRLYWYRQTLGQGPEFLTYFQNEAQLEKSRLLSDRFSAERPKGSFSTLEIQRTEQGDSAMYLCASSTWGPRFQETQYFGPGTRLLVL.

V usage is TRBV5-1 and J usage is TRBJ1-1; D gene ambiguous. The ends were cut back, 4 bases at V and 3 bases at J, with 25 bases in the middle. Per germline, CDR1 SGHRS and CDR2 YFSETQ. The length of the CDR3 is 18 residues. CDR3 sequence (DNA): TGCGCCAGCAGCCGGGAGGTGTCGACTGCAGGTAGCGACACTGAAGCTTTCTTT. It translates to CASSREVSTAGSDTEAFF. Combining the CDR3 with reference TRBV5-1 and TRBJ1-1 gives the whole variable domain KAGVTQTPRYLIKTRGQQVTLSCSPISGHRSVSWYQQTPGQGLQFLFEYFSETQRNKGNFPGRFSGRQFSNSRSEMNVSTLELGDSALYLCASSREVSTAGSDTEAFFGQGTRLTVV.

The chain combines TRBV19 with TRBJ2-1; 8 positions match TRBD1. The CDR3 loop spans 13 amino acids. The V and J ends lost 3 bases and 7 bases, in that order; junction bases with no gene match: 2. Germline V gene lookup returns CDR1 LNHDA and CDR2 SQIVND (reference sequence). CDR3 in amino acids: CASSIDRGNEQFF. CDR3 sequence (DNA): TGTGCCAGTAGTATTGACAGGGGAAATGAGCAGTTCTTC.

This rearrangement joins TRBV18 to TRBJ2-2; 7 bases match TRBD1. CDR3 length: 14 residues. J gave up 6 bases and V 8 bases, and 9 bases lay outside the gene matches. The germline CDR1 and CDR2 sequences are KGHSH and LQKENI. The CDR3 sequence is CASAATGIAGELFF. The CDR3 DNA follows: TGTGCCAGCGCTGCGACAGGGATCGCCGGGGAGCTGTTTTTT.

Notes on this clone: A junction boundary mismatches the germline segment, possibly from a read error. The chain joins TRBV7-9 to TRBJ1-2; TRBD1 might be the D (6 bases). Germline V gene data show CDR1 as SEHNR and CDR2 as FQNEAQ (reference sequence). This CDR3 has 12 residues. CDR3 amino acids: CASSQQGNGYTF. In DNA form, the CDR3 reads TGTGCCAGCAGTCAACAGGGAAATGGGTACACCTTC.

The chain joins TRBV11-3 to TRBJ2-3; 9 bases map to TRBD2. The CDR3 totals 15 residues. V lost 4 bases to trimming and J lost 3 bases; unmatched junction nucleotides: 5. CDR1 and CDR2 (germline): SGHNT, YENEEA. CDR3 sequence: CASSYALAGTDTQYF. The CDR3 nucleotides read TGTGCCAGCAGCTACGCCCTAGCGGGGACAGATACGCAGTATTTT.

The chain uses TRBV27 and TRBJ2-2; 11 nucleotides agree with TRBD2. This CDR3 contains 15 residues. The germline gives CDR1 MNHEY, CDR2 SMNVEV (reference sequence). V lost 2 bases, J lost 5 bases, and 1 base stayed unmatched. CDR3 sequence: CASSLRLAGTGELFF. In DNA, the CDR3 is TGTGCCAGCAGTTTAAGACTAGCGGGGACCGGGGAGCTGTTTTTT.

The CDR3: CARGAWAGELFF. The CDR3 DNA reads as TGTGCCAGGGGCGCGTGGGCCGGGGAGCTGTTTTTT. The chain links TRBV7-9 to TRBJ2-2; D unclear. This CDR3 comprises 12 residues. CDR1 SEHNR and CDR2 FQNEAQ come from the germline V gene (reference sequence). V was cut by 9 bases and J by 6 bases, with 11 bases left in between.

The rearrangement uses TRBV9 and TRBJ2-1, with TRBD2 identical over 8 bases. The CDR3 extends over 16 amino acids. The ends lost 0 bases at V and 4 bases at J; junction bases unmatched: 6. Germline V gene data show CDR1 as SGDLS and CDR2 as YYNGEE. CDR3 in amino acids: CASSVGGSGIYNEQFF. CDR3 coding DNA: TGTGCCAGCAGCGTAGGGGGTAGCGGGATATACAATGAGCAGTTCTTC.